The 11 T cell receptor beta chains in this list originate from one sample, sequenced in a study of cytomegalovirus exposure and HLA in healthy donors. The PCR used 60 Vbeta and 13 Jbeta primers. Sequencing used immunoSEQ multiplex PCR; TCRdb keeps in-frame clones, though not all of them. Of about 130,000 clones in the sample, 74% are singletons; the top ten hold over 3.5%. The specimen was PBMCs. These receptor sequences come from a woman in her fifties or sixties in good health and CMV-seropositive.

V is TRBV11-2 and J is TRBJ1-5; 10 bases match TRBD1. From germline, CDR1 is SGHAT and CDR2 FQNNGV. The ends lost 1 base at V and 0 bases at J; junction bases unmatched: 6. The CDR3 runs to 18 residues. CDR3 loop: CASSLGDRGPYSNQPQHF. DNA of the CDR3: TGTGCCAGCAGCTTAGGGGACAGGGGACCCTATAGCAATCAGCCCCAGCATTTT.

Only a few counts were recorded for this clone. V usage is TRBV27 and J usage is TRBJ1-6; D may be TRBD1 (5 bases). V was trimmed by 0 bases and J by 4 bases, leaving 13 bases between them. The germline CDR1 and CDR2 sequences are MNHEY and SMNVEV (reference sequence). The CDR3 is 17 residues long. The CDR3 DNA reads as TGTGCCAGCAGTTTATCGAAGGGCAGGGAATATAATTCACCCCTCCACTTT. The encoded protein is CASSLSKGREYNSPLHF.

V is TRBV6-6 and J is TRBJ1-5; TRBD1 might be the D (6 bases). Germline assignment: CDR1 MNHNY and CDR2 SVGAGI (reference sequence). Between the trimmed V and J ends, which lost 4 bases and 4 bases, there was a span of 11 bases. The CDR3 totals 14 residues. CDR3 nucleotides: TGTGCCAGCAGTTTGTGGGACATAAATCAGCCCCAGCATTTT. Its protein product is CASSLWDINQPQHF.

This rearrangement joins TRBV27 to TRBJ1-2; 8 bases line up with TRBD1. Per germline, CDR1 MNHEY and CDR2 SMNVEV (reference sequence). This CDR3 has 13 amino acids. Germline trimming cut 8 bases from V and 4 bases from J; bases unmatched to any gene: 6. The CDR3 sequence is CASSRTGPYGYTF. The CDR3 nucleotides read TGTGCCAGCTCGCGGACAGGGCCCTATGGCTACACCTTC.

The V call is TRBV16, the J call TRBJ2-6; no definite D call. The V and J ends lost 1 base and 0 bases respectively, with 16 bases between them. CDR3 size: 19 residues. Germline lookup yields CDR1 KGHSY and CDR2 FQNENV. In DNA form, the CDR3 reads TGTGCCAGCAGCCAATTAGGCCTAGACCGGAGCTCTGGGGCCAACGTCCTGACTTTC. It encodes CASSQLGLDRSSGANVLTF.

This clone was seen a few times. The genes are TRBV19 and TRBJ1-5; possible D gene TRBD1, 5 bases. Germline-derived CDR1 and CDR2 are LNHDA and SQIVND (reference sequence). The CDR3 has 15 amino acids. V dropped 1 base and J dropped 5 bases, with 12 bases sitting between them. CDR3 coding DNA: TGTGCCAGTAGTATAGTTCAGGGTTTCCATCAGCCCCAGCATTTT. Amino acid sequence: CASSIVQGFHQPQHF.

The chain carries TRBV28 and TRBJ2-1, with TRBD1 identical over 8 bases. The trim removed 5 bases at V and 1 base at J, leaving 10 bases unmatched. Germline CDR1 is MDHEN and CDR2 is SYDVKM. The CDR3 has 17 amino acids. CDR3 sequence (DNA): TGTGCCAGCAGTACAACCTCCGGGACAGGTTCCTACAATGAGCAGTTCTTC. Its protein product is CASSTTSGTGSYNEQFF.

This rearrangement joins TRBV7-2 to TRBJ1-2; 10 nucleotides match TRBD1. The CDR3 totals 17 residues. Germline loops: CDR1 SGHTA, CDR2 FQGNSA. The trim removed 4 bases at V and 3 bases at J, leaving 11 bases unmatched. The CDR3 loop is CASSSGQGEIGDYGYTF. CDR3 DNA: TGTGCCAGCAGCTCAGGACAGGGGGAAATTGGGGACTATGGCTACACCTTC.

This CDR3 is CASSLRDSSYEQYF. CDR3 DNA: TGTGCCAGCAGCCTCCGGGACAGCTCCTACGAGCAGTACTTC. This sequence joins TRBV21-1 and TRBJ2-7; the listed D gene, TRBD1, was not tested against the DNA. TRBV21-1 is a documented pseudogene. The CDR3 is 14 amino acids.

V is TRBV7-8 and J is TRBJ1-5, with D uncertain. V was trimmed by 1 base and J by 2 bases, leaving 12 bases between them. Germline CDR1 is SGHVS and CDR2 is FQNEAQ. The CDR3 loop spans 16 amino acids. The CDR3 nucleotides are TGTGCCAGCAGCTTAGAAGCGGGCGGCGGCAATCAGCCCCAGCATTTT. It is translated as CASSLEAGGGNQPQHF.

This clone has only one observation. This chain links TRBV7-9 with TRBJ2-1; 10 bases fit TRBD2. Germline V gene lookup returns CDR1 SEHNR and CDR2 FQNEAQ (reference sequence). The CDR3 length is 18 residues. The J segment lost 0 bases and the V segment lost 5 bases, leaving 10 bases of the junction unmatched. The CDR3 DNA sequence: TGTGCCAGCAGCCCGTGGCTAGCGGGAGCCAGCTCCTACAATGAGCAGTTCTTC. Its translation is CASSPWLAGASSYNEQFF.